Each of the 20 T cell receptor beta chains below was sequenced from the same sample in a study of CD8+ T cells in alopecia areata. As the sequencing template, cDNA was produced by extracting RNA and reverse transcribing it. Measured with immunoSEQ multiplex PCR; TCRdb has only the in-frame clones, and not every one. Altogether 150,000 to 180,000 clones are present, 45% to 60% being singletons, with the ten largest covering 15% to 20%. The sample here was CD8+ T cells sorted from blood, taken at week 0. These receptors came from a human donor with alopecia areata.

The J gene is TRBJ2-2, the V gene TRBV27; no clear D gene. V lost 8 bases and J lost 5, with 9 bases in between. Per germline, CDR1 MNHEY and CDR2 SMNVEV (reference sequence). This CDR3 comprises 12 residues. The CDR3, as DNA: TGTGCCAGCTCCTTTAGGACCGGGGAGCTGTTTTTT. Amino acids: CASSFRTGELFF.

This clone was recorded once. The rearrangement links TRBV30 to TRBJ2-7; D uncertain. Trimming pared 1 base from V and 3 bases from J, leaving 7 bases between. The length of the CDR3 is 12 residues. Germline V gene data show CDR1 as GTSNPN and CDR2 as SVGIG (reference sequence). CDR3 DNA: TGTGCCTGGAGTGGAGACGGCTACGAGCAGTACTTC. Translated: CAWSGDGYEQYF. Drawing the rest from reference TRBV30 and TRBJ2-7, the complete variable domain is SQTIHQWPATLVQPVGSPLSLECTVEGTSNPNLYWYRQAAGRGLQLLFYSVGIGQISSEVPQNLSASRPQDRQFILSSKKLLLSDSGFYLCAWSGDGYEQYFGPGTRLTVT.

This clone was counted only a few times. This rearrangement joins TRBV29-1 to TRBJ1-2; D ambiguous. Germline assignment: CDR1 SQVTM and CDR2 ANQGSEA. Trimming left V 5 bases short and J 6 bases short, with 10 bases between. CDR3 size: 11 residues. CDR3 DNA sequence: TGCAGCGTTTCTTGGGAGAATGGCTACACCTTC. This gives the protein CSVSWENGYTF.

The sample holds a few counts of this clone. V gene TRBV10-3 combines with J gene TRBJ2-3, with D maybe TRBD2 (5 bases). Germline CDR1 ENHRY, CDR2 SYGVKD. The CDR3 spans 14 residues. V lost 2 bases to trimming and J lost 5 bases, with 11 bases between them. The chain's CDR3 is CAISEGLLEDTQYF. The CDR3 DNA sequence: TGTGCCATCAGTGAGGGACTTTTAGAAGATACGCAGTATTTT.

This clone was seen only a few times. The CDR3 nucleotides are TGTGCCACCATAGCGGGGAATGAGCAGTTCTTC. As protein: CATIAGNEQFF. This sequence joins TRBV6-1 and TRBJ2-1, with TRBD2 matching over 8 bases. Germline V gives CDR1 MNHNS, CDR2 SASEGT. V trimming: 10 bases; J trimming: 7 bases; junction bases outside the gene matches: 3. This CDR3 comprises 11 residues.

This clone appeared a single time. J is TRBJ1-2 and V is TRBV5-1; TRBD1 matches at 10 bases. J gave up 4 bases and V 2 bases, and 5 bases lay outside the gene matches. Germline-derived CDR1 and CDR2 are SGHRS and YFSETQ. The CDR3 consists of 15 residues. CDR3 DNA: TGCGCCAGCAGCTTCGACAGGGGGCCTGGCTATGGCTACACCTTC. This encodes CASSFDRGPGYGYTF.

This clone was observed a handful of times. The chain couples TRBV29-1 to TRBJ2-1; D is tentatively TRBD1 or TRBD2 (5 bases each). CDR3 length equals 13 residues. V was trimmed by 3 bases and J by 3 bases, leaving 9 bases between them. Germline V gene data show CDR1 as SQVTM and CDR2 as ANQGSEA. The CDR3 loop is CSVEGPIYNEQFF. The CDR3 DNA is TGCAGCGTTGAGGGACCGATCTACAATGAGCAGTTCTTC.

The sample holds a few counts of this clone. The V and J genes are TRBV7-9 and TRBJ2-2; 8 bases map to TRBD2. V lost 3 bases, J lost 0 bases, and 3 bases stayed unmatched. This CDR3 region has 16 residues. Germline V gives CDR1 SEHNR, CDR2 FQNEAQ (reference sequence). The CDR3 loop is CASSFRSGANTGELFF. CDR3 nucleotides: TGTGCCAGCAGCTTCCGTAGCGGGGCGAACACCGGGGAGCTGTTTTTT.

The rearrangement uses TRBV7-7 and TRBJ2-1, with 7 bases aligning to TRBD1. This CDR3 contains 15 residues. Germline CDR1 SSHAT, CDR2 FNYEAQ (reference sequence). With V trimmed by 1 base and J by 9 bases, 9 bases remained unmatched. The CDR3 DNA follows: TGTGCCAGCAGCTTAGGGGGTCGTGGGGACAGTGAGCAGTTCTTC. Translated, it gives CASSLGGRGDSEQFF.

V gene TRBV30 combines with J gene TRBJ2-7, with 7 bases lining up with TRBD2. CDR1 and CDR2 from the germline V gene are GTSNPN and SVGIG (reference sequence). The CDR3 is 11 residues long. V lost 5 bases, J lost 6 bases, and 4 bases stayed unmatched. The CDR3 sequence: CAWGEGGEQYF. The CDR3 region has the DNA TGTGCCTGGGGGGAGGGCGGCGAGCAGTACTTC.

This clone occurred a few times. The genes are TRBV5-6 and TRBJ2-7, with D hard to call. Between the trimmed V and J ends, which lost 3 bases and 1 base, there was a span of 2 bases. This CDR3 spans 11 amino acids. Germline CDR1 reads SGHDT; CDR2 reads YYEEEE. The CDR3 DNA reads TGTGCCAGCAGCTCGTCCTACGAGCAGTACTTC. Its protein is CASSSSYEQYF. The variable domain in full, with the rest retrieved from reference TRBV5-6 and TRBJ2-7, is DAGVTQSPTHLIKTRGQQVTLRCSPKSGHDTVSWYQQALGQGPQFIFQYYEEEERQRGNFPDRFSGHQFPNYSSELNVNALLLGDSALYLCASSSSYEQYFGPGTRLTVT.

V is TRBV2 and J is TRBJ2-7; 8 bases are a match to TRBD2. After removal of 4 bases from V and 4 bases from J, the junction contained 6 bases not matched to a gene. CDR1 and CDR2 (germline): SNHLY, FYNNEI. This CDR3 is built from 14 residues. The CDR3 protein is CASSAGGEAYEQYF. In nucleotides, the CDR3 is TGTGCCAGCAGTGCCGGGGGGGAAGCTTACGAGCAGTACTTC.

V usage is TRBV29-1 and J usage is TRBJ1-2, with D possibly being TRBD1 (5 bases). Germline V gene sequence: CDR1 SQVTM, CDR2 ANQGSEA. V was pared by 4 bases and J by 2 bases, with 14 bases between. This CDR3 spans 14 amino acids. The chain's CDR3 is CSVVGDGTNYGYTF. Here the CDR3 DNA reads TGCAGCGTTGTAGGGGACGGAACCAACTATGGCTACACCTTC.

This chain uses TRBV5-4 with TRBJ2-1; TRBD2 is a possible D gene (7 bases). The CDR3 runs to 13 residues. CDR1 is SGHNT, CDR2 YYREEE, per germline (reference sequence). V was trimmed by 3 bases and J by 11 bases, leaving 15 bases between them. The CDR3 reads CASSSQAGQQQFF. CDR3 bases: TGTGCCAGCAGCTCACAAGCGGGACAACAGCAGTTCTTC. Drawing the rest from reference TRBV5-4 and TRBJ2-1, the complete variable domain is ETGVTQSPTHLIKTRGQQVTLRCSSQSGHNTVSWYQQALGQGPQFIFQYYREEENGRGNFPPRFSGLQFPNYSSELNVNALELDDSALYLCASSSQAGQQQFFGPGTRLTVL.

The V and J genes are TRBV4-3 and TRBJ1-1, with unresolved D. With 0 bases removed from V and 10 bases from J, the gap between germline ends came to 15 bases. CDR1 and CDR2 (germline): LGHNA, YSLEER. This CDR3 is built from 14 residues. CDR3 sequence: CASSQDPGPERAFF. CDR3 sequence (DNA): TGCGCCAGCAGCCAAGACCCGGGCCCAGAGCGAGCTTTCTTT.

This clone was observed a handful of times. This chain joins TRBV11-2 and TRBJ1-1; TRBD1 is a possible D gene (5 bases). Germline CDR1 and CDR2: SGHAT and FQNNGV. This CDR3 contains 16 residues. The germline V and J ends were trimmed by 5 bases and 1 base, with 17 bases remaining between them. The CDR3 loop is CASSLGSTAWNTEAFF. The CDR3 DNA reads TGTGCCAGCAGCCTGGGGTCGACAGCATGGAACACTGAAGCTTTCTTT. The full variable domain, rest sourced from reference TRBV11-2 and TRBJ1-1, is EAGVAQSPRYKIIEKRQSVAFWCNPISGHATLYWYQQILGQGPKLLIQFQNNGVVDDSQLPKDRFSAERLKGVDSTLKIQPAKLEDSAVYLCASSLGSTAWNTEAFFGQGTRLTVV.

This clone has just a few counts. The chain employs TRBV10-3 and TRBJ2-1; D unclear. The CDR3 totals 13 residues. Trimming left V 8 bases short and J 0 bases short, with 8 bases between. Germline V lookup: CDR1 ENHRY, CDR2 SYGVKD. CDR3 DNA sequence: TGTGCCATCGGGATTAGCTCCTACAATGAGCAGTTCTTC. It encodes CAIGISSYNEQFF.

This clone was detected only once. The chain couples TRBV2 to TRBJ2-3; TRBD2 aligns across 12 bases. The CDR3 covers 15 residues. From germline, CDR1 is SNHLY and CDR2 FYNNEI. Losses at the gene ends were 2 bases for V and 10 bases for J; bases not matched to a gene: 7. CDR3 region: CASSENLAGGTPQYF. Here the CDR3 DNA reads TGTGCCAGCAGTGAAAACCTAGCGGGGGGGACACCGCAGTATTTT.

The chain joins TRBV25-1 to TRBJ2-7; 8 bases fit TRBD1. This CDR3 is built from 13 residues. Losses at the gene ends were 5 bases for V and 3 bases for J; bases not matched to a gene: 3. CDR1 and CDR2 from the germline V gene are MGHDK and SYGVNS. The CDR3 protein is CASSTGTGYEQYF. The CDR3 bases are TGTGCCAGCAGTACCGGGACAGGCTACGAGCAGTACTTC.

The CDR3 region is CASSYYQGSNYGYTF. As DNA, the CDR3 is TGTGCCAGCAGTTACTATCAGGGTAGTAACTATGGCTACACCTTC. The V gene is TRBV6-5, the J gene TRBJ1-2; TRBD1 is a possible D gene (5 bases). V was trimmed by 1 base and J by 1 base, leaving 10 bases between them. CDR1 is MNHEY and CDR2 is SVGAGI in the germline V gene. This CDR3 comprises 15 residues.